This T cell receptor (beta chain) was documented in a study of CD8 T cells in ankylosing spondylitis. A single record per CDR3 protein comes from TCRdb applying MiXCR to the 5' RACE reads. The sample includes about 240,000 distinct CDR3 sequences, roughly 8.6% seen only once; the top ten take about 6.8%. Trimming pared 8 bases from V and 0 bases from J, leaving 15 bases between. The germline V gene encodes CDR1 SGHRS and CDR2 YFSETQ. The CDR3 is 16 amino acids. This clonotype was observed at least ten times. The sample taken for sequencing was blood, either unsorted or a sorted T cell fraction (not recorded which). This sequence was found in a male donor with ankylosing spondylitis or in good health (not recorded which). V is TRBV5-1 and J is TRBJ2-6; TRBD2 might be the D (5 bases). The CDR3 DNA is TGCGCCAGTTCGAGGGCAGCTTCCTCTGGGGCCAACGTCCTGACTTTC. The encoded protein is CASSRAASSGANVLTF.